This TCR beta chain was captured in a study of CD8+CD57+ T cells in acquired aplastic anemia. Broader study findings: Shared by patients and controls, 25 to 30 CD8+ CDR3s were abundant in patients.

Genomic DNA constituted the template upon which TCR beta VDJ and CDR3 profiling was performed. One entry per CDR3 protein, called by TCRdb with MiXCR from the reads. The sample has under 500,000 distinct CDR3 sequences; around 33% are singletons. On this clonotype itself: Its antigen is as yet unknown.

V shed 3 bases and J 10 bases; nucleotides not matched to a gene: 4. Per germline, CDR1 ENHRY and CDR2 SYGVKD. The CDR3 totals 13 residues. Patients sequenced had flow cytometry evidence of CD8+CD57+ cell expansion. This TCR came from a human donor with aplastic anemia. The sample taken for sequencing was sorted CD4+, CD8+, or CD8+CD57+ T cells (not recorded which) from PBMCs. J is TRBJ1-1 and V is TRBV10-3; 11 bases line up with TRBD1. The CDR3 DNA reads as TGTGCCATCAGTGACGGACAGGGGGCGAGAGCTTTCTTT. This sequence encodes CAISDGQGARAFF.